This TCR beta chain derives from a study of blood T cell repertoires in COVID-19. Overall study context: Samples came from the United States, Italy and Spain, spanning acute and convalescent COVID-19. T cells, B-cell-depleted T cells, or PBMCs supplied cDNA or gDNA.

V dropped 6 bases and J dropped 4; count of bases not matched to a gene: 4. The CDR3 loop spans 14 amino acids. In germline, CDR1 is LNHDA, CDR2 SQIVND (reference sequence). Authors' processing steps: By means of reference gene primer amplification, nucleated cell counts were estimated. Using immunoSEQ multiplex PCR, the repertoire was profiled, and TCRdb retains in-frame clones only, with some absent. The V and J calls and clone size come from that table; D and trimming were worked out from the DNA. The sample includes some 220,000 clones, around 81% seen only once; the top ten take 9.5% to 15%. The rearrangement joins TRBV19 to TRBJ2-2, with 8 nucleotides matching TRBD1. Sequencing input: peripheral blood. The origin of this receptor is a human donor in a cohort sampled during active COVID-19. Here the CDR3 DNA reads TGTGCCAGTAGGCGACAGGGGAGCACCGGGGAGCTGTTTTTT. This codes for CASRRQGSTGELFF.